This TCR beta chain was documented in a study of blood T cell repertoires in COVID-19. Study-level information: PBMCs, B-cell-depleted T cells, or T cells provided the cDNA or gDNA that made up the material.

Two negative PCRs, clearance, or symptom resolution had been documented for recovered Cohort 3 donors. Using immunoSEQ multiplex PCR, the repertoire was profiled, and TCRdb retains in-frame clones only, with some absent. Of nearly 400,000 clones detected, about 90% appear once; the ten largest clones hold 1.7%. The CDR3 is 12 amino acids. Germline assignment: CDR1 MDHEN and CDR2 SYDVKM. Trimming removed 10 bases at V and 2 bases at J, with 6 bases between. The chain combines TRBV28 with TRBJ1-6; a weak D match, TRBD1 (6 bases). Material for sequencing was PBMCs or T cells enriched from blood (not recorded which). This TCR derives from a woman aged 30 to 39 who had recovered from COVID-19. The CDR3 is CATGAYNSPLHF. The CDR3 DNA reads as TGTGCCACAGGGGCCTATAATTCACCCCTCCACTTT.